The 12 T cell receptor beta chains below were found in one sample sequenced in a study of cytomegalovirus exposure and HLA in healthy donors. Vbeta (60) and Jbeta (13) primers were used in the PCR. Clones were read by immunoSEQ multiplex PCR, and TCRdb kept only the in-frame ones, dropping some. The table includes 94,000 or so clones, approximately 70% detected once. Source material: PBMCs. These receptors were taken from a man aged 55 to 70 in good health and CMV-seronegative.

V and J are TRBV28 and TRBJ2-3, with 10 bases that match TRBD2. Germline CDR1 and CDR2: MDHEN and SYDVKM. This CDR3 is 19 amino acids long. V was clipped by 8 bases and J by 2 bases; unmatched bases: 19. The CDR3, as DNA: TGTGCCAGCCGGGGATCGCGGAGACTAGCGGGCAAAAACACAGATACGCAGTATTTT. It encodes CASRGSRRLAGKNTDTQYF.

There are a few counts of this clone. The chain uses TRBV7-8 and TRBJ2-7; 7 nucleotides match TRBD1. Germline V gives CDR1 SGHVS, CDR2 FQNEAQ. This CDR3 spans 15 amino acids. V gave up 4 bases and J gave up 2 bases; unmatched junction bases: 8. This CDR3 is CASSSRTGLTYEQYF. For the CDR3, the DNA is TGTGCCAGCAGCTCCAGGACAGGACTCACCTACGAGCAGTACTTC.

The gene calls are TRBV7-2 and TRBJ2-7; the D gene is possibly TRBD2 (6 bases). V was shortened by 1 base and J by 5 bases, with 15 bases between the two germline ends. This CDR3 comprises 15 residues. Germline lookup yields CDR1 SGHTA and CDR2 FQGNSA. The CDR3 sequence is CASSLEVGGIDEQYF. CDR3 coding DNA: TGTGCCAGCAGCTTAGAGGTCGGCGGGATCGACGAGCAGTACTTC.

This chain links TRBV7-9 with TRBJ1-4, with 7 nucleotides matching TRBD1. The CDR3 is 14 amino acids. CDR1 SEHNR and CDR2 FQNEAQ come from the germline V gene (reference sequence). The V and J ends lost 5 bases and 4 bases, in that order; junction bases with no gene match: 4. The CDR3 nucleotides are TGTGCCAGCAGCCCCGGACAGGATAATGAAAAACTGTTTTTT. Amino acids: CASSPGQDNEKLFF.

V is TRBV11-3 and J is TRBJ2-7; no firm D call. The V gene lost 5 bases and the J gene lost 3 bases, with 11 bases spanning the gap. The CDR3 loop spans 13 amino acids. The germline V gene has CDR1 SGHNT and CDR2 YENEEA. The DNA of the CDR3 is TGTGCCAGCAGCCTTCAGGAAAACTACGAGCAGTACTTC. It translates to CASSLQENYEQYF.

In its sample, this clone was seen a few times. This chain joins TRBV7-9 and TRBJ1-1; 7 nucleotides agree with TRBD1. Trimming took 2 bases from V and 6 from J; bases not matched to a gene: 0. The CDR3 spans 12 residues. CDR1 is SEHNR and CDR2 is FQNEAQ in the germline V gene (reference sequence). CDR3 bases: TGTGCCAGCAGCTTACAGGGGGCTGAAGCTTTCTTT. Amino acids: CASSLQGAEAFF. The full variable domain, completed using reference TRBV7-9 and TRBJ1-1, is DTGVSQNPRHKITKRGQNVTFRCDPISEHNRLYWYRQTLGQGPEFLTYFQNEAQLEKSRLLSDRFSAERPKGSFSTLEIQRTEQGDSAMYLCASSLQGAEAFFGQGTRLTVV.

J is TRBJ2-3 and V is TRBV5-8; TRBD2 matches 11 bases. Germline V gives CDR1 SGHTS, CDR2 YDEGEE. Unmatched junction bases numbered 6, after V lost 0 bases and J lost 9 bases. CDR3 length equals 15 residues. CDR3 nucleotide sequence: TGTGCCAGCAGCTTGGTTGTAGCGGGGGGGTTGACGCAGTATTTT. Protein sequence: CASSLVVAGGLTQYF.

The V and J genes are TRBV5-1 and TRBJ2-3, with 8 bases identical to TRBD2. Looked up from germline, CDR1 is SGHRS and CDR2 is YFSETQ. Trimming took 1 base from V and 6 from J; bases not matched to a gene: 7. The CDR3 loop spans 15 amino acids. Here the CDR3 reads CASSLQAGEGDTQYF. The CDR3 DNA sequence: TGCGCCAGCAGCTTGCAAGCGGGGGAGGGGGATACGCAGTATTTT.

The rearrangement uses TRBV6-1 and TRBJ1-1; TRBD1 might be the D (6 bases). This CDR3 has 14 residues. Trimming cost V 6 bases and J 3 bases, with 14 bases left between them. Germline V CDR1 and CDR2: MNHNS, SASEGT. CDR3 coding DNA: TGTGCCAGCAGAACCACAGGGAGGGACACTGAAGCTTTCTTT. Translation gives CASRTTGRDTEAFF.

This clone has only a few counts. The chain recombines TRBV2 with TRBJ2-1; D remains ambiguous. V was pared by 0 bases and J by 2 bases, with 8 bases between. CDR1 SNHLY and CDR2 FYNNEI come from the germline V gene. The CDR3 has 15 residues. Written as DNA, the CDR3 is TGTGCCAGCAGTGAAGCCGCGGTTCCCTACAATGAGCAGTTCTTC. Residues: CASSEAAVPYNEQFF.

The V gene is TRBV7-9, the J gene TRBJ1-2, with D unresolved. The CDR3 is 11 residues long. The V end lost 3 bases, the J end lost 10 bases, and 9 bases lay between the germline ends. CDR1 and CDR2 from the germline V gene are SEHNR and FQNEAQ (reference sequence). Here the CDR3 reads CASSFREFYTF. CDR3 nucleotide sequence: TGTGCCAGCAGCTTCCGGGAGTTCTACACCTTC.

This chain joins TRBV6-1 and TRBJ2-7; the match to TRBD1 covers 7 bases. The J segment lost 3 bases and the V segment lost 2 bases, leaving 7 bases of the junction unmatched. Per germline, CDR1 MNHNS and CDR2 SASEGT. This CDR3 is built from 15 residues. This CDR3 reads CASSESWTGDYEQYF. CDR3 in DNA: TGTGCCAGCAGTGAAAGCTGGACAGGAGACTACGAGCAGTACTTC.